This T cell receptor (beta chain) was captured in a study of T cells after posttransplantation cyclophosphamide. Overall study results and limits: Later post-transplant blood repertoires were often dominated by donor CD8+ memory clones. After PTCy, TRB diversity resembled that of CNI/methotrexate controls. Tissue-infiltrating T cells from skin or gut overlapped little with blood T cells.

Assay used: immunoSEQ multiplex PCR; TCRdb lists only in-frame clones, some missing. The sample includes tens of thousands of clones, none of them occurring once. At least ten counts were recorded for this clone. Its antigen is undetermined. V was pared by 4 bases and J by 7 bases, with 4 bases of the junction left unmatched. The CDR3 length is 13 residues. Looked up from germline, CDR1 is LNHDA and CDR2 is SQIVND (reference sequence). On the day of bone marrow donation, the related graft donor provided peripheral blood. The chain recombines TRBV19 with TRBJ1-1; TRBD1 aligns across 9 bases. This TCR was recovered from a man aged 35 to 55 in good health, CMV-negative, and a related stem cell transplant donor. Sequenced: PBMCs. CDR3 sequence: CASSKDRGLEAFF. In DNA, the CDR3 is TGTGCCAGTAGTAAGGACAGGGGTCTTGAAGCTTTCTTT.